This TCR beta chain appears in the sequencing data of a study of T cell responses to AZD1222 COVID-19 vaccine. Study-level findings and limits: Donors skewed white British and female; clonal diversity was possibly underestimated. Regions 160-218 and 743-854 dominated among vaccine-associated CD4 TCRs spanning spike. Among those given AZD1222, only six were seropositive at baseline. In the spike-specific TCR repertoire, nearly half reportedly target unmutated variant regions.

Sequenced by immunoSEQ multiplex PCR; TCRdb stores in-frame clones only, minus some. In the table there are roughly 200,000 clones, roughly 91% of which are singletons. Germline assignment: CDR1 SGHRS and CDR2 YFSETQ. The J segment lost 1 base and the V segment lost 7 bases, leaving 5 bases of the junction unmatched. The CDR3 is made up of 15 amino acids. With regard to this clone: The antigen is not known.

V gene TRBV5-1 combines with J gene TRBJ2-2; the match to TRBD2 covers 9 bases. The sample in question was peripheral blood, obtained on day 0 of MenACWY control vaccination. The clonotype was recovered from an adult in good health. The CDR3 DNA sequence: TGCGCCAGCCGAGTAGCGGGAGTGAACACCGGGGAGCTGTTTTTT. It codes for CASRVAGVNTGELFF.